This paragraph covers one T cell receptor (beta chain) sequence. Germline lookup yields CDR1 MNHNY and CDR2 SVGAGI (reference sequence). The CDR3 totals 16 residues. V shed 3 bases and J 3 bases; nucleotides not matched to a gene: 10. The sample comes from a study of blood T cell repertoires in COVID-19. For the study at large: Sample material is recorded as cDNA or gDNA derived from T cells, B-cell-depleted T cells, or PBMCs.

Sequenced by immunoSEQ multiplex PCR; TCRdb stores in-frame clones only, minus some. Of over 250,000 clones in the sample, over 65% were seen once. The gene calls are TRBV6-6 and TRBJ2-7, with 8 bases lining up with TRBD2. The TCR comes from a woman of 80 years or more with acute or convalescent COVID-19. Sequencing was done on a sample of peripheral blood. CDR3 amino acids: CASSYRTGGRLYEQYF. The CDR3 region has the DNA TGTGCCAGCAGTTATCGGACTGGCGGGAGGCTCTACGAGCAGTACTTC.